Following are 2 T cell receptor beta chains from one sample sequenced in a study of cytomegalovirus exposure and HLA in healthy donors. Primers: 60 Vbeta forward and 13 Jbeta reverse. Assay: immunoSEQ multiplex PCR; the TCRdb copy retains only in-frame clones and omits some. The top ten hold roughly 2% of the sample, which has around 150,000 clones, under 80% seen once. Sequenced material: PBMCs. These TCRs come from a female donor in good health and CMV-seronegative.

The chain combines TRBV9 with TRBJ1-3, with D hard to call. The CDR3 contains 10 residues. Trimming stripped 7 bases from V and 7 bases from J, with 6 bases between. Germline lookup yields CDR1 SGDLS and CDR2 YYNGEE. CDR3 DNA sequence: TGTGCCAGCTCCGGGAACACCATATATTTT. It is translated as CASSGNTIYF.

V and J are TRBV5-1 and TRBJ1-2; TRBD1 agrees at 8 bases. The CDR3 consists of 14 residues. Germline trimming cut 3 bases from V and 3 bases from J; bases unmatched to any gene: 4. Germline-derived CDR1 and CDR2 are SGHRS and YFSETQ. CDR3 DNA sequence: TGCGCCAGCAGCTGGGAGACAGGGGACTATGGCTACACCTTC. Translated, it gives CASSWETGDYGYTF.